This entry lists 5 T cell receptor beta chains sequenced from one sample in a study of T cell responses to AZD1222 COVID-19 vaccine. Assay used: immunoSEQ multiplex PCR; TCRdb lists only in-frame clones, some missing. Of roughly 180,000 clones in the sample, around nine tenths were seen once. Here the sequenced sample was peripheral blood, taken 28 days after the second AZD1222 dose. The receptors derive from an adult who received the AZD1222 COVID-19 vaccine.

This sequence joins TRBV7-2 and TRBJ2-3; D not resolved. The CDR3 contains 13 residues. Germline V gives CDR1 SGHTA, CDR2 FQGNSA. With 5 bases removed from V and 0 bases from J, the gap between germline ends came to 6 bases. CDR3 in amino acids: CASSLGSTDTQYF. The CDR3 bases are TGTGCCAGCAGCCTGGGGAGCACAGATACGCAGTATTTT.

J is TRBJ1-2 and V is TRBV28; D call uncertain. Germline CDR1 is MDHEN and CDR2 is SYDVKM. V lost 2 bases to trimming and J lost 4 bases, with 5 bases between them. The CDR3 loop spans 12 amino acids. The CDR3 loop reads CASSLRGYGYTF. In DNA, the CDR3 is TGTGCCAGCAGTTTACGGGGCTATGGCTACACCTTC.

The chain couples TRBV5-1 to TRBJ2-2; tentatively, D is TRBD1 (6 bases). Germline values: CDR1 SGHRS, CDR2 YFSETQ. The CDR3 loop spans 15 amino acids. V was shortened by 4 bases and J by 2 bases, with 12 bases between the two germline ends. The CDR3 is CASSHRQDNTGELFF. CDR3 in DNA: TGCGCCAGCAGCCATAGACAGGACAACACCGGGGAGCTGTTTTTT.

The V call is TRBV18, the J call TRBJ1-5; tentatively, D is TRBD1 (6 bases). This CDR3 comprises 16 residues. Trimming left V 2 bases short and J 0 bases short, with 11 bases between. Germline V gene lookup returns CDR1 KGHSH and CDR2 LQKENI. In nucleotides, the CDR3 is TGTGCCAGCTCACCAGGGGAGGGGGATAGCAATCAGCCCCAGCATTTT. Its translation: CASSPGEGDSNQPQHF.

As regards this clone: Other nucleotide sequences in the sample specify the same CDR3. V and J are TRBV30 and TRBJ2-5; TRBD2 is a possible D gene (6 bases). Trimming pared 2 bases from V and 4 bases from J, leaving 8 bases between. CDR1 and CDR2 (germline): GTSNPN, SVGIG (reference sequence). This CDR3 is built from 12 residues. The chain's CDR3 is CAWSMGGETQYF. CDR3 nucleotides: TGTGCCTGGAGTATGGGGGGAGAGACCCAGTACTTC.